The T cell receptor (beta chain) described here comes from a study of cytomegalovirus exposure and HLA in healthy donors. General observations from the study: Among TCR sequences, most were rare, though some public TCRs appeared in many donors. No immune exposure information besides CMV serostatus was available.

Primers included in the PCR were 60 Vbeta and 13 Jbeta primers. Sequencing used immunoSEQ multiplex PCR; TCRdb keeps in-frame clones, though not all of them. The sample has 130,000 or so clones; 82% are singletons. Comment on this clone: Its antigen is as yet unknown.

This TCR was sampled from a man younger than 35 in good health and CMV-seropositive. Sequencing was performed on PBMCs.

CDR3 sequence reads: CASTGTGPYTGELFF. The CDR3 bases are TGTGCCAGCACCGGGACAGGGCCGTACACCGGGGAGCTGTTTTTT. The V and J genes are TRBV11-2 and TRBJ2-2; 9 bases match TRBD1. CDR3 length: 15 residues. Trimming removed 7 bases from V and 3 bases from J; junction bases left unmatched: 6. CDR1 SGHAT and CDR2 FQNNGV come from the germline V gene.